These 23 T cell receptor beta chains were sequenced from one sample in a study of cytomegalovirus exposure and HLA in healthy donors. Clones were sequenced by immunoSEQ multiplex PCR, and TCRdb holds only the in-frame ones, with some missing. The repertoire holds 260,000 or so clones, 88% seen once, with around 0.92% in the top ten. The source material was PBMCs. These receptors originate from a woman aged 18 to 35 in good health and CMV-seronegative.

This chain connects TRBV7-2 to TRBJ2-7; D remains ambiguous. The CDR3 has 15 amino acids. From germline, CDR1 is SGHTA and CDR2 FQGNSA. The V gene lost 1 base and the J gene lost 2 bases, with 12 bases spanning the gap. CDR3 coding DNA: TGTGCCAGCAGCTTAGAGCTTGGCGGTACCTACGAGCAGTACTTC. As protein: CASSLELGGTYEQYF.

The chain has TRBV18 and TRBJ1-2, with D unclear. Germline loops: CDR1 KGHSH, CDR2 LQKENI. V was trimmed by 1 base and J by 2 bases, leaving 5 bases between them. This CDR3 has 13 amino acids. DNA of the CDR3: TGTGCCAGCTCACCACAGCCGAACTATGGCTACACCTTC. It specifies CASSPQPNYGYTF.

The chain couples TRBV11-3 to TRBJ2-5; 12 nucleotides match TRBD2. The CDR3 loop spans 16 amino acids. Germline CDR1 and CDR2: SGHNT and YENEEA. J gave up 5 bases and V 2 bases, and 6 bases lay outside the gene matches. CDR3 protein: CASSLSLAGGGETQYF. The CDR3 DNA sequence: TGTGCCAGCAGCTTAAGTCTAGCGGGAGGGGGTGAGACCCAGTACTTC.

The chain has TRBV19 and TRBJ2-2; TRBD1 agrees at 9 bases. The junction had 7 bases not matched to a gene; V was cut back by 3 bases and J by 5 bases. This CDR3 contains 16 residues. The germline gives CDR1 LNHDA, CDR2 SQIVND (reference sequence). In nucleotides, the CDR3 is TGTGCCAGTAGTATGCGACGACAGGGGGGGACCGGGGAGCTGTTTTTT. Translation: CASSMRRQGGTGELFF. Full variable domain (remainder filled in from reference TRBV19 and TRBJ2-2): DGGITQSPKYLFRKEGQNVTLSCEQNLNHDAMYWYRQDPGQGLRLIYYSQIVNDFQKGDIAEGYSVSREKKESFPLTVTSAQKNPTAFYLCASSMRRQGGTGELFFGEGSRLTVL.

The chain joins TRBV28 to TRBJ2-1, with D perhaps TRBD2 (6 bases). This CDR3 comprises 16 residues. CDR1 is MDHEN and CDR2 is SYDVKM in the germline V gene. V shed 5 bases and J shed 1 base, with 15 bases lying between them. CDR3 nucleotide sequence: TGTGCCAGCAGTACTGTAACCGGGGGTTCCTACAATGAGCAGTTCTTC. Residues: CASSTVTGGSYNEQFF.

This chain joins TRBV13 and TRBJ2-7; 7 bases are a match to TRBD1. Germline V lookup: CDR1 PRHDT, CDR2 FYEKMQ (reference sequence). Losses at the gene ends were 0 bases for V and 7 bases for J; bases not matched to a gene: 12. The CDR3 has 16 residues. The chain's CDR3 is CASSLGIQGGRREQYF. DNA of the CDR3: TGTGCCAGCAGCTTAGGTATTCAAGGGGGCCGAAGGGAGCAGTACTTC.

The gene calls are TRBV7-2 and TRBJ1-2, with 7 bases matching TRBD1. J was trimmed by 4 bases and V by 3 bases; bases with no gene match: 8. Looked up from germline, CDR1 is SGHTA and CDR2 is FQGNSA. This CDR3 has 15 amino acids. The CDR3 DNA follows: TGTGCCAGCAGCTTGGCCGGGACAGCCTCCTATGGCTACACCTTC. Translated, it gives CASSLAGTASYGYTF. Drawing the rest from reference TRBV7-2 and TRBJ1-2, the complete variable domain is GAGVSQSPSNKVTEKGKDVELRCDPISGHTALYWYRQSLGQGLEFLIYFQGNSAPDKSGLPSDRFSAERTGGSVSTLTIQRTQQEDSAVYLCASSLAGTASYGYTFGSGTRLTVV.

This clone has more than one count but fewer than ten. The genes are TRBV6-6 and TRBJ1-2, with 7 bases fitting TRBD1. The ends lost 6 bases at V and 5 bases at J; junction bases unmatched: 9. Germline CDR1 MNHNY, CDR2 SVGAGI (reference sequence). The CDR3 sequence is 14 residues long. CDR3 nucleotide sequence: TGTGCCAGCAGCCTTCTTGACAGGGCGTATGGCTACACCTTC. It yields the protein CASSLLDRAYGYTF.

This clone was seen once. CDR3 coding DNA: TGTGCCAGCAGTTTTTCAGGGGGTCCCTACGAGCAGTACTTC. Protein sequence: CASSFSGGPYEQYF. The chain joins TRBV27 to TRBJ2-7, with TRBD1 identical over 7 bases. With V trimmed by 3 bases and J by 2 bases, 4 bases remained unmatched. The CDR3 contains 14 residues. CDR1 is MNHEY and CDR2 is SMNVEV in the germline V gene (reference sequence).

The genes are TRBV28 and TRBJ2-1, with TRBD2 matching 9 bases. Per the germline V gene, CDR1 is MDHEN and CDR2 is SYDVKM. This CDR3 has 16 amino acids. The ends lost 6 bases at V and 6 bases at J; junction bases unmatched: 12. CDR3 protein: CASSIARAGGRNEQFF. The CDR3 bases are TGTGCCAGCAGCATCGCTCGAGCGGGAGGCCGCAATGAGCAGTTCTTC.

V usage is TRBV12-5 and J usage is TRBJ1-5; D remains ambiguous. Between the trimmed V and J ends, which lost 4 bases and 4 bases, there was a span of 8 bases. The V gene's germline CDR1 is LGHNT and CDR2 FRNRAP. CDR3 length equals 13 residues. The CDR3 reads CASGSRENQPQHF. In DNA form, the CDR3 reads TGTGCTAGTGGTTCTAGGGAGAATCAGCCCCAGCATTTT.

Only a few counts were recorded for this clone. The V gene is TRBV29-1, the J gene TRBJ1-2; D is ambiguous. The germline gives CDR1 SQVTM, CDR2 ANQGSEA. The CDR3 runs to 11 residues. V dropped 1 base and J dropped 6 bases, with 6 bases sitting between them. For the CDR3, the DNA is TGCAGCGTTGAAGGAGGGAATGGCTACACCTTC. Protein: CSVEGGNGYTF.

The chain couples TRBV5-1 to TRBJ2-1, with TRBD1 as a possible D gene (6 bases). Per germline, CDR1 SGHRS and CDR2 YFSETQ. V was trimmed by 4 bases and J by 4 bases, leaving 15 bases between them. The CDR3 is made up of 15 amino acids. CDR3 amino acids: CASSGTPTGYNEQFF. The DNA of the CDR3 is TGCGCCAGCAGCGGAACACCGACAGGATACAATGAGCAGTTCTTC.

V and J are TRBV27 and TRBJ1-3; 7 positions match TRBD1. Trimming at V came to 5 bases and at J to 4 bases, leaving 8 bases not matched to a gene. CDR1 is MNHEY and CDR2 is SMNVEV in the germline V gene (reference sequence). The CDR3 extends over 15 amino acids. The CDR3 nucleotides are TGTGCCAGCAGTCGATCGACAGGGCTCGGAAACACCATATATTTT. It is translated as CASSRSTGLGNTIYF.

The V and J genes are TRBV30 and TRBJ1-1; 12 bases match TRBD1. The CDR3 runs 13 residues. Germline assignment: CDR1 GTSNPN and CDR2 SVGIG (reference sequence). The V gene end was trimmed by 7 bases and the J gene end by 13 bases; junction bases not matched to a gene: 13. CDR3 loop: CASTGDRGLFGFF. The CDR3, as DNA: TGTGCCTCAACTGGGGACAGGGGGCTTTTCGGTTTCTTT.

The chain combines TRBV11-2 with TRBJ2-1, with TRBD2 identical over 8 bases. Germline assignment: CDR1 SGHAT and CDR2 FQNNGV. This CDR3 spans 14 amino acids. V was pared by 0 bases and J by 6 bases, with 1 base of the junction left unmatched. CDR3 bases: TGTGCCAGCAGCTTAGAGCGGGGGGTCAATGAGCAGTTCTTC. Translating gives CASSLERGVNEQFF.

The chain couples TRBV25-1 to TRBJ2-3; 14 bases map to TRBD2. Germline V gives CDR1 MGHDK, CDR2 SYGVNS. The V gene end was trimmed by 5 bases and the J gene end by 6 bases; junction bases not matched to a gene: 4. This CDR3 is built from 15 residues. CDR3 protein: CASSLGLAGVDTQYF. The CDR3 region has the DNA TGTGCCAGCAGTTTGGGACTAGCGGGAGTTGATACGCAGTATTTT.

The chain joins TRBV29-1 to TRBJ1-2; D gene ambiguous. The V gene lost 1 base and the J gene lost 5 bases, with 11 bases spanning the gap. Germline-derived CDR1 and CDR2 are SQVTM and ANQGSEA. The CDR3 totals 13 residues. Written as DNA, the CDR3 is TGCAGCGTTGAAGTGCCCGCCGGGTATGGCTACACCTTC. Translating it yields CSVEVPAGYGYTF.

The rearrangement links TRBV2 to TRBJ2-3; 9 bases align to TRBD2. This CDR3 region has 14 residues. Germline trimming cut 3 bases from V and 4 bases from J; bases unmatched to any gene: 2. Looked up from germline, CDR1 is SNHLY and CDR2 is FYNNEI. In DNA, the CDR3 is TGTGCCAGCAGTGATATAGCGGGGGCAGATACGCAGTATTTT. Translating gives CASSDIAGADTQYF.

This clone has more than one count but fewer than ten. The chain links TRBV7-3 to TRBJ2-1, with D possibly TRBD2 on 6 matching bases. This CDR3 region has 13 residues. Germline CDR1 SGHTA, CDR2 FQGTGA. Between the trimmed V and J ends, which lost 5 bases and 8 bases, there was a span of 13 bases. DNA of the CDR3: TGTGCCAGCAGCGTCGGGGGTGGGGATGAGCAGTTCTTC. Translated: CASSVGGGDEQFF.

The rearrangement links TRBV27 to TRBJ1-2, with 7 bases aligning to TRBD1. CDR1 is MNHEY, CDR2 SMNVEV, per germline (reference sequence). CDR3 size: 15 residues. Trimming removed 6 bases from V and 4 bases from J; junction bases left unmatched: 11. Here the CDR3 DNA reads TGTGCCAGCAGGATACAGGGGCCAAGAGGCTATGGCTACACCTTC. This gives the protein CASRIQGPRGYGYTF.

The CDR3 protein is CASSSSFRDRVKTDTQYF. For the CDR3, the DNA is TGTGCCAGCAGCTCCTCGTTTCGGGACAGGGTTAAAACAGATACGCAGTATTTT. V usage is TRBV5-5 and J usage is TRBJ2-3, with TRBD1 matching 9 bases. CDR3 length: 18 residues. V lost 3 bases, J lost 3 bases, and 14 bases stayed unmatched. Germline CDR1 reads SGHKS; CDR2 reads YYEKEE (reference sequence). Combining the CDR3 with reference TRBV5-5 and TRBJ2-3 gives the whole variable domain DAGVTQSPTHLIKTRGQQVTLRCSPISGHKSVSWYQQVLGQGPQFIFQYYEKEERGRGNFPDRFSARQFPNYSSELNVNALLLGDSALYLCASSSSFRDRVKTDTQYFGPGTRLTVL.

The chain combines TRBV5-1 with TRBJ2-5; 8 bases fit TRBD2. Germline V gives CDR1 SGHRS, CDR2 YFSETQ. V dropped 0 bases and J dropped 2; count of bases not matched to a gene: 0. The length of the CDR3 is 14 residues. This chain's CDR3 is CASSLGGGQETQYF. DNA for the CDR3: TGCGCCAGCAGCTTGGGCGGGGGGCAAGAGACCCAGTACTTC.